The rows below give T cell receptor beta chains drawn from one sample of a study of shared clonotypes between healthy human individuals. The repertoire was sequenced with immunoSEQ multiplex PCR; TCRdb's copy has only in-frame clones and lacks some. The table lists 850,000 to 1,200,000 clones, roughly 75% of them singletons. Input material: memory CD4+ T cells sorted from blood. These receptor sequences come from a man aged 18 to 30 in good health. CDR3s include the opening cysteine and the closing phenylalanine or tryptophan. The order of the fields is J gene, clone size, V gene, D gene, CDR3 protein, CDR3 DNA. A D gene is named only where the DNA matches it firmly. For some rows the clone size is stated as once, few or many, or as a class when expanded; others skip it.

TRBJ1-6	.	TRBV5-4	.	CASSFPGMDSPLHF	TGTGCCAGCAGCTTTCCGGGGATGGATTCACCCCTCCACTTT
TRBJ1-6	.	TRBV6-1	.	CASSERRLSSYNSPLHF	TGTGCCAGCAGTGAAAGACGTCTGAGCTCCTATAATTCACCCCTCCACTTT
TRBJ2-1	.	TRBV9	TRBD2	CASSVRLAGYNEQFF	TGTGCCAGCAGCGTCCGACTAGCGGGCTACAATGAGCAGTTCTTC
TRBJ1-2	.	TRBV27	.	CASRMSGANYGYTF	TGTGCCAGCAGAATGAGCGGGGCTAACTATGGCTACACCTTC
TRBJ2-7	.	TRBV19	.	CASSRTGYGISYEQYF	TGTGCCAGTAGTAGAACAGGGTATGGGATTTCCTACGAGCAGTACTTC
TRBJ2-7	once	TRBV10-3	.	CAISGDLYEQYF	TGTGCCATCAGTGGAGACCTCTACGAGCAGTACTTC
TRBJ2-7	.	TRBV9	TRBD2	CASSVETPRREFYEQYF	TGTGCCAGCAGCGTAGAAACCCCTAGGCGGGAGTTCTACGAGCAGTACTTC
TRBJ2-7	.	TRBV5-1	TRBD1	CASSLPRDRTSPSYEQYF	TGCGCCAGCAGCCTCCCTCGGGACAGGACTTCCCCTTCCTACGAGCAGTACTTC
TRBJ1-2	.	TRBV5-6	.	CASSEGQSYGYTF	TGTGCCAGCAGTGAAGGACAGAGCTATGGCTACACCTTC
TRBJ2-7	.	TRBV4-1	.	CASSQDGHLSYEQYF	TGCGCCAGCAGCCAAGACGGGCACCTCTCCTACGAGCAGTACTTC
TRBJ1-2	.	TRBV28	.	CASTSGRANYGYTF	TGTGCCAGCACCTCGGGCAGAGCTAACTATGGCTACACCTTC
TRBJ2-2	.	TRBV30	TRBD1	CAWSSLGQTGELFF	TGTGCCTGGAGCTCCTTGGGACAGACCGGGGAGCTGTTTTTT
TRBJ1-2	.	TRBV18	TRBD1	CASSPAGGHGYTF	TGTGCCAGCTCACCAGCAGGGGGCCATGGCTACACCTTC
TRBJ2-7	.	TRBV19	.	CASSIGQGPLYEQYF	TGTGCCAGTAGTATCGGGCAGGGTCCCCTCTACGAGCAGTACTTC
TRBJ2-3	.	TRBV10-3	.	CAITPDPTDTQYF	TGTGCCATCACCCCTGATCCAACAGATACGCAGTATTTT
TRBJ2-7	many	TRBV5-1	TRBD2	CASSPSGGSYEQYF	TGCGCCAGCAGCCCTAGCGGGGGATCCTACGAGCAGTACTTC
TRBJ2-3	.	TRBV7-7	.	CASSPYGTDTQYF	TGTGCTAGCAGCCCGTATGGCACAGATACGCAGTATTTT
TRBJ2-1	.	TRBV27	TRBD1	CASSLSGTGDNEQFF	TGTGCCAGCAGTTTAAGCGGGACAGGGGACAATGAGCAGTTCTTC
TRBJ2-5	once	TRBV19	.	CASSREVGETQYF	TGTGCCAGTAGTAGGGAAGTAGGAGAGACCCAGTACTTC
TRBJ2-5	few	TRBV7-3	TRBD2	CASSLAGGPVETQYF	TGTGCCAGCAGCCTCGCGGGGGGGCCGGTCGAGACCCAGTACTTC
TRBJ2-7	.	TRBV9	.	CASSVGITGRGEQYF	TGTGCCAGCAGCGTAGGAATTACAGGGCGTGGGGAGCAGTACTTC
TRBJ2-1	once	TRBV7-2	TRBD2	CASSLVSGSGNEQFF	TGTGCCAGCAGCTTAGTTAGCGGGAGTGGCAATGAGCAGTTCTTC
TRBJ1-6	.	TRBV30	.	CAWNPDNSPLHF	TGTGCCTGGAATCCAGATAATTCACCCCTCCACTTT
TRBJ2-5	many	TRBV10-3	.	CASRVDAGEETQYF	TGTGCCAGCAGGGTCGATGCGGGTGAAGAGACCCAGTACTTC
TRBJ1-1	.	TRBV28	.	CASRINVMNTEAFF	TGTGCCAGCAGAATCAACGTCATGAACACTGAAGCTTTCTTT
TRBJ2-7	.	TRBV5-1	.	CASSLYPGLSGYEQYF	TGCGCCAGCAGCTTGTACCCGGGACTCTCTGGTTACGAGCAGTACTTC
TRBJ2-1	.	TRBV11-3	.	CASSPDGNEQFF	TGTGCCAGCAGCCCGGACGGTAATGAGCAGTTCTTC
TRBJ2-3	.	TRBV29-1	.	CSVEVSTDTQYF	TGCAGCGTTGAGGTCTCCACAGATACGCAGTATTTT
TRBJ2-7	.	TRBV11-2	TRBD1	CASSRNTGAGEQYF	TGTGCCAGCAGCCGCAACACAGGGGCTGGCGAGCAGTACTTC
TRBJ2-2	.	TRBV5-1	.	CASSLQGGDTGELFF	TGCGCCAGCAGCTTGCAGGGGGGAGACACCGGGGAGCTGTTTTTT
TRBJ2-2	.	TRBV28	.	CASIEGGVTGELFF	TGTGCCAGCATCGAAGGGGGGGTCACCGGGGAGCTGTTTTTT
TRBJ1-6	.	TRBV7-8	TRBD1	CASSRVGQGAQSPLHF	TGTGCCAGCAGCCGAGTAGGACAGGGGGCGCAATCACCCCTCCACTTT
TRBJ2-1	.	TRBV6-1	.	CASSVPIGADSYNEQFF	TGTGCCAGCAGTGTTCCCATAGGCGCCGACTCCTACAATGAGCAGTTCTTC
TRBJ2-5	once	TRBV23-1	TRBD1	CASSQSYRGPNETQYF	TGCGCCAGCAGTCAATCATACAGGGGGCCAAATGAGACCCAGTACTTC
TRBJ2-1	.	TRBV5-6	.	CASTAKRGNEQFF	TGTGCCAGCACCGCAAAACGGGGAAATGAGCAGTTCTTC
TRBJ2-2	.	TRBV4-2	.	CASSQVNMGNTGELFF	TGTGCCAGCAGCCAAGTAAACATGGGAAACACCGGGGAGCTGTTTTTT
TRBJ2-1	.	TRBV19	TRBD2	CASSIWAGGRDEQFF	TGTGCCAGTAGTATTTGGGCGGGAGGGCGCGATGAGCAGTTCTTC